The clone carrying this TCR beta chain was seen a few times. Its specificity is not known. The data are from a study of beta chain features in type 1 diabetes. General study findings and limits: More deletions and fewer insertions at VDJ junctions were seen in type 1 diabetes patients. TCRB CDR3 length was moderately but significantly reduced in all four CD4+ subsets of Type 1 diabetes patients. Possible PCR preference for shorter templates applied equally to patients and controls.

A single heparinised blood sample, averaging about 120 mL, was obtained per donor. Based on CD45RO/CCR7/CD25/CD127/CD95/CD27, CD4+ regulatory, stem cell-like memory, naive and central memory cells were sorted. The study reverse transcribed the entire isolated RNA, so it sequenced expressed TCRB transcripts. Profiled with immunoSEQ multiplex PCR; TCRdb holds only in-frame clones, not every one. Altogether hundreds of thousands of clones are present, around 8.5% being singletons, with the ten largest covering 0.9% to 1.1%. This clonotype was sampled from a man aged 30-40 years with type 1 diabetes. The sequencing input was central memory CD4+ T cells from blood.

CDR3 protein: CASRDGDYEQYF. The CDR3 coding sequence is TGTGCCAGCAGGGACGGAGACTACGAGCAGTACTTC. The rearrangement joins TRBV2 to TRBJ2-7; D is undetermined. Germline V gene lookup returns CDR1 SNHLY and CDR2 FYNNEI. Trimming took off 6 bases at V and 3 bases at J, with 9 bases between the two ends. CDR3 length: 12 amino acids.